Shown below are 25 T cell receptor beta chains from a single sample sequenced in a study of human T cells and chemical hapten exposure. TCRdb processed the RACE reads anew with MiXCR; each CDR3 protein has one entry. The table records roughly 250,000 distinct CDR3 sequences, around 9.3% of them present only once. Specified time point: pre-sensitization, week 0. Treatment described: therapeutic diphenylcyclopropenone sensitization with weekly scalp DPC. The sample in question was whole blood, obtained in connection with sensitization to the hapten diphenylcyclopropenone (DPC). The origin of the receptors is a woman aged 35 to 49 with alopecia areata. Some clones in this sample may be carry-over from other donors' samples.

For this clonotype: A much larger clone is a single base away; this may be a read error. The chain couples TRBV12-3 or TRBV12-4 to TRBJ1-6; TRBD1 matches at 7 bases. The CDR3 is 15 amino acids. DNA of the CDR3: TGTGCCAGCAGTTTCGAGGGACAGCTTAATTCACCCCACCACTTT. It yields the protein CASSFEGQLNSPHHF.

In this sample, this clonotype turned up many times. The chain is built from TRBV4-2 and TRBJ2-1, with 11 bases that match TRBD2. Trimming cost V 4 bases and J 4 bases; bases outside gene matches: 9. CDR3 length: 17 residues. The V gene's germline CDR1 is LGHNA and CDR2 YNFKEQ. CDR3 protein: CASSRKTSGETYNEQFF. CDR3 in DNA: TGTGCCAGCAGCCGAAAGACTAGCGGGGAAACTTACAATGAGCAGTTCTTC.

V is TRBV20-1 and J is TRBJ2-7; D uncertain. This CDR3 is 18 amino acids long. Germline loops: CDR1 DFQATT, CDR2 SNEGSKA (reference sequence). Trimming took 2 bases from V and 0 from J, leaving 23 bases between them. This chain's CDR3 is CSARPNPLRHSSSYEQYF. CDR3 DNA sequence: TGCAGTGCTAGACCAAACCCCCTCCGCCACTCCAGCTCCTACGAGCAGTACTTC.

The chain is built from TRBV5-1 and TRBJ2-4, with 14 bases identical to TRBD2. V trimming: 4 bases; J trimming: 5 bases; junction bases outside the gene matches: 5. The length of the CDR3 is 16 residues. The germline gives CDR1 SGHRS, CDR2 YFSETQ. CDR3 sequence: CASSEGLAGVQNIQYF. For the CDR3, the DNA is TGCGCCAGCAGCGAGGGACTAGCGGGAGTGCAAAACATTCAGTACTTC.

There are a few counts of this clonotype. The chain joins TRBV13 to TRBJ1-6; weak D call: TRBD1 (5 bases). Per germline, CDR1 PRHDT and CDR2 FYEKMQ (reference sequence). This CDR3 spans 14 amino acids. V gave up 2 bases and J gave up 4 bases, with 6 bases separating them. CDR3 amino acids: CASSLRQYNSPLHF. CDR3 in DNA: TGTGCCAGCAGCTTACGACAGTATAATTCACCCCTCCACTTT.

The chain links TRBV5-4 to TRBJ1-1; maybe TRBD1 (6 bases). Per the germline V gene, CDR1 is SGHNT and CDR2 is YYREEE (reference sequence). Trimming shortened V by 3 bases and J by 1 base, and 13 bases separated the two germline ends. The CDR3 contains 15 residues. The CDR3 region is CASSSSRDKNTEAFF. The CDR3 region has the DNA TGTGCCAGCAGCTCCTCCCGGGACAAGAACACTGAAGCTTTCTTT. Together with reference TRBV5-4 and TRBJ1-1, the CDR3 gives the full variable domain: ETGVTQSPTHLIKTRGQQVTLRCSSQSGHNTVSWYQQALGQGPQFIFQYYREEENGRGNFPPRFSGLQFPNYSSELNVNALELDDSALYLCASSSSRDKNTEAFFGQGTRLTVV.

The chain links TRBV7-9 to TRBJ2-1, with 10 bases matching TRBD1. The CDR3 sequence is 16 residues long. V dropped 5 bases and J dropped 9; count of bases not matched to a gene: 13. The V gene's germline CDR1 is SEHNR and CDR2 FQNEAQ (reference sequence). In nucleotides, the CDR3 is TGTGCCAGCAGCAATAGGGTACCGACAGGGGGCGGTGAGCAGTTCTTC. Protein: CASSNRVPTGGGEQFF.

The chain links TRBV6-5 to TRBJ1-2, with D tentatively TRBD1 (6 bases). V lost 7 bases and J lost 4, with 16 bases in between. Germline CDR1 MNHEY, CDR2 SVGAGI. This CDR3 comprises 14 residues. In nucleotides, the CDR3 is TGTGCCAGCACCCGAAGGGGGTGGGCCTATGGCTACACCTTC. Residues: CASTRRGWAYGYTF.

The chain employs TRBV7-3 and TRBJ2-2; 9 bases align to TRBD2. Germline trimming cut 1 base from V and 4 bases from J; bases unmatched to any gene: 7. CDR1 is SGHTA and CDR2 is FQGTGA in the germline V gene. CDR3 size: 17 residues. The CDR3 coding sequence is TGTGCCAGCAGCTTAAACGCGGTAGCGGGAGTCACCGGGGAGCTGTTTTTT. Amino acid sequence: CASSLNAVAGVTGELFF.

The chain couples TRBV6-2 or TRBV6-3 to TRBJ2-4; perhaps TRBD2 as D (6 bases). Germline V gives CDR1 MNHEY, CDR2 SVGEGT. Trimming removed 2 bases from V and 7 bases from J, with 18 bases in between. The CDR3 covers 16 residues. This chain's CDR3 is CASSYDRGRRDNIQYF. CDR3 in DNA: TGTGCCAGCAGTTACGATCGGGGGAGAAGAGATAACATTCAGTACTTC.

The V gene is TRBV28, the J gene TRBJ2-2, with TRBD1 as a possible D gene (5 bases). The CDR3 runs 16 residues. V was pared by 6 bases and J by 3 bases, with 17 bases between. Germline V gene data show CDR1 as MDHEN and CDR2 as SYDVKM. CDR3 amino acids: CASSPLLPQDTGELFF. Written as DNA, the CDR3 is TGTGCCAGCAGCCCACTCCTCCCACAGGACACCGGGGAGCTGTTTTTT. The complete variable domain, with remaining parts taken from reference TRBV28 and TRBJ2-2, reads DVKVTQSSRYLVKRTGEKVFLECVQDMDHENMFWYRQDPGLGLRLIYFSYDVKMKEKGDIPEGYSVSREKKERFSLILESASTNQTSMYLCASSPLLPQDTGELFFGEGSRLTVL.

This clonotype has only a few counts. This chain joins TRBV7-9 and TRBJ2-2; D is unresolved. Germline V gene lookup returns CDR1 SEHNR and CDR2 FQNEAQ (reference sequence). The germline V and J ends were trimmed by 4 bases and 5 bases, with 14 bases remaining between them. There are 15 residues in the CDR3. The CDR3 here is CASSSPLSRTGELFF. The CDR3, as DNA: TGTGCCAGCAGCTCGCCTTTGTCGAGGACCGGGGAGCTGTTTTTT.

This clonotype was observed a handful of times. The rearrangement links TRBV7-2 to TRBJ2-5, with 9 bases fitting TRBD2. The germline gives CDR1 SGHTA, CDR2 FQGNSA. The CDR3 is 15 amino acids. The ends lost 2 bases at V and 4 bases at J; junction bases unmatched: 5. The CDR3 protein is CASSLTAGGRETQYF. The CDR3 bases are TGTGCCAGCAGCTTAACAGCGGGAGGACGAGAGACCCAGTACTTC.

There are a few counts of this clonotype. V usage is TRBV4-2 and J usage is TRBJ2-3; 9 bases are shared with TRBD2. The CDR3 length is 16 residues. Germline assignment: CDR1 LGHNA and CDR2 YNFKEQ. With V trimmed by 5 bases and J by 5 bases, 11 bases remained unmatched. The CDR3, as DNA: TGTGCCAGCAGCGCCTTCGAGGGAGCGGGAGGAGATACGCAGTATTTT. It codes for CASSAFEGAGGDTQYF.

The V and J genes are TRBV28 and TRBJ1-2, with 7 bases identical to TRBD1. The germline gives CDR1 MDHEN, CDR2 SYDVKM. The CDR3 spans 11 residues. Trimming took 7 bases from V and 7 from J; bases not matched to a gene: 3. DNA of the CDR3: TGTGCCAGCACCACAGGGGCTGGCTACACCTTC. Amino acid sequence: CASTTGAGYTF.

The V gene is TRBV7-9, the J gene TRBJ2-3; TRBD1 might be the D (6 bases). V was cut by 5 bases and J by 4 bases, with 16 bases left in between. Germline CDR1 reads SEHNR; CDR2 reads FQNEAQ (reference sequence). The CDR3 covers 15 residues. CDR3 sequence reads: CASSPGTSGADTQYF. In DNA, the CDR3 is TGTGCCAGCAGCCCCGGGACATCCGGGGCAGATACGCAGTATTTT.

The chain joins TRBV7-2 to TRBJ2-3; D possibly uses TRBD1 or TRBD2 (5 bases each). This CDR3 contains 17 residues. Germline CDR1 reads SGHTA; CDR2 reads FQGNSA. The ends were cut back, 1 base at V and 1 base at J, with 15 bases in the middle. CDR3 residues: CASSLDHGGAGTDTQYF. CDR3 bases: TGTGCCAGCAGCTTAGACCATGGGGGAGCGGGCACAGATACGCAGTATTTT.

This sequence joins TRBV11-1 and TRBJ1-1, with D unresolved. In germline, CDR1 is SGHAT, CDR2 FQDESV (reference sequence). V lost 5 bases to trimming and J lost 1 base, with 8 bases between them. This CDR3 is built from 13 residues. The CDR3 protein is CASSPQANTEAFF. CDR3 in DNA: TGTGCCAGCAGCCCTCAAGCGAACACTGAAGCTTTCTTT.

The chain employs TRBV20-1 and TRBJ2-7, with D uncertain. CDR1 is DFQATT and CDR2 is SNEGSKA in the germline V gene (reference sequence). The CDR3 totals 14 residues. V was trimmed by 2 bases and J by 0 bases, leaving 11 bases between them. CDR3 nucleotides: TGCAGTGCTAGATGGGCACTACGCTCCTACGAGCAGTACTTC. Translating gives CSARWALRSYEQYF.

In this sample, this clonotype turned up a few times. The gene calls are TRBV28 and TRBJ2-5; D may match TRBD1 or TRBD2 (5 bases each). Trimming stripped 6 bases from V and 5 bases from J, with 13 bases between. Germline V lookup: CDR1 MDHEN, CDR2 SYDVKM. This CDR3 region has 13 residues. This CDR3 is CASRPGRIETQYF. CDR3 DNA: TGTGCCAGCAGACCGGGACGGATTGAGACCCAGTACTTC.

Worth noting for this clonotype: This may arise from a read error, as a much more abundant clone is one base away. The chain combines TRBV7-9 with TRBJ1-1, with TRBD1 as a possible D gene (6 bases). The germline V gene encodes CDR1 SEHNR and CDR2 FQNEAQ (reference sequence). This CDR3 contains 20 residues. Trimming took 0 bases from V and 2 from J, leaving 25 bases between them. The CDR3 region is CASSLARLLGQRVRNTEAFF. CDR3 coding DNA: TGTGCCAGCAGCTTAGCCCGACTTCTCGGACAGAGGGTACGAAACACTGAAGCTTTCTTT.

This clonotype was detected ten times or more. V usage is TRBV6-5 and J usage is TRBJ2-1; 12 nucleotides agree with TRBD2. The CDR3 extends over 18 amino acids. Germline assignment: CDR1 MNHEY and CDR2 SVGAGI. Trimming took 0 bases from V and 9 from J; bases not matched to a gene: 12. CDR3 amino acids: CASSYSSIGTSGRVEQFF. For the CDR3, the DNA is TGTGCCAGCAGTTACTCAAGTATCGGGACTAGCGGGCGGGTTGAGCAGTTCTTC.

Many counts were recorded for this clonotype. The J gene is TRBJ2-1, the V gene TRBV6-5, with 7 bases fitting TRBD2. J lost 8 bases, V lost 2 bases, and 9 bases had no gene match. Germline V gene lookup returns CDR1 MNHEY and CDR2 SVGAGI. The CDR3 runs 15 residues. The CDR3 nucleotides read TGTGCCAGCAGTTACGGACTAGATCTCGTCCATGAGCAGTTCTTC. This encodes CASSYGLDLVHEQFF.

The rearrangement uses TRBV5-6 and TRBJ2-7; TRBD2 aligns across 8 bases. CDR3 length: 13 residues. Germline CDR1 reads SGHDT; CDR2 reads YYEEEE. The J segment lost 3 bases and the V segment lost 4 bases, leaving 3 bases of the junction unmatched. CDR3 protein: CASSLGLVYEQYF. The CDR3 region has the DNA TGTGCCAGCAGCCTGGGACTAGTCTACGAGCAGTACTTC.

In this sample, this clonotype turned up once. A much larger clone differs from this one at a single base, so this may be a read error. J is TRBJ1-6 and V is TRBV4-3; D is perhaps TRBD1 (5 bases). Per the germline V gene, CDR1 is LGHNA and CDR2 is YSLEER. There are 13 residues in the CDR3. In DNA, the CDR3 is TGCGCCAGCAGCCAAGAGGCCGGGACCTCCCTCTACTTT. Protein: CASSQEAGTSLYF.